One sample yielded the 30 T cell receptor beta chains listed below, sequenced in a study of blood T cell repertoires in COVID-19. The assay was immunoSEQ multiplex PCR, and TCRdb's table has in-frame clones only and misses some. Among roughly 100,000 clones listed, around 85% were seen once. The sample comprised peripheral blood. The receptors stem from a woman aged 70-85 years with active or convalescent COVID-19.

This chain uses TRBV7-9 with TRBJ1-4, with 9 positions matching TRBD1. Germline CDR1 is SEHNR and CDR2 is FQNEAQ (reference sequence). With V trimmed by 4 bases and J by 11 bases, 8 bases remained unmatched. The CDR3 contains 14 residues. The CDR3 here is CASSSGQGIEKLFF. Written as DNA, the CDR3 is TGTGCCAGCAGCTCTGGACAGGGGATTGAGAAACTGTTTTTT. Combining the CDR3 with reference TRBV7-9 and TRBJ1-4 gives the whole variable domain DTGVSQNPRHKITKRGQNVTFRCDPISEHNRLYWYRQTLGQGPEFLTYFQNEAQLEKSRLLSDRFSAERPKGSFSTLEIQRTEQGDSAMYLCASSSGQGIEKLFFGSGTQLSVL.

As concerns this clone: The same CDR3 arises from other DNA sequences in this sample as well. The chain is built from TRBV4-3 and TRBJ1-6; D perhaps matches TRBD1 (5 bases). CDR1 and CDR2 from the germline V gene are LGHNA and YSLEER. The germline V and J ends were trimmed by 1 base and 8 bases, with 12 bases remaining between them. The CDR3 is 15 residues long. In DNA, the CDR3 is TGCGCCAGCAGCCAAGGTGCGGGGGGTCATTCACCCCTCCACTTT. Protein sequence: CASSQGAGGHSPLHF.

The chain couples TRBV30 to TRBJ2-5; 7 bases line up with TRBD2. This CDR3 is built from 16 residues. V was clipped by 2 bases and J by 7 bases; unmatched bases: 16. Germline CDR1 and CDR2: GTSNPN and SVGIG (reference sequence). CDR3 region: CAWSYETGPGGGTQYF. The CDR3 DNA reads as TGTGCCTGGAGTTACGAGACCGGGCCGGGAGGCGGGACCCAGTACTTC. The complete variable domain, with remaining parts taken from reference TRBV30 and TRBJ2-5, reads SQTIHQWPATLVQPVGSPLSLECTVEGTSNPNLYWYRQAAGRGLQLLFYSVGIGQISSEVPQNLSASRPQDRQFILSSKKLLLSDSGFYLCAWSYETGPGGGTQYFGPGTRLLVL.

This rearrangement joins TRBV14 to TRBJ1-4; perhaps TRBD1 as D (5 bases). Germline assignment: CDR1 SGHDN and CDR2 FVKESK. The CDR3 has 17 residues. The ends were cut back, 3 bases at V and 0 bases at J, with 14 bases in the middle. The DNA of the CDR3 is TGTGCCAGCAGCCAGTTCACCGGGGGACCAACTAATGAAAAACTGTTTTTT. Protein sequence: CASSQFTGGPTNEKLFF.

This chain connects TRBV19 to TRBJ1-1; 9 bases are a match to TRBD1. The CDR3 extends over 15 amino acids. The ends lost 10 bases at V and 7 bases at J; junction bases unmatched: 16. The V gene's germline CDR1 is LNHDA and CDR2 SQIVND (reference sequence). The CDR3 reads CATLPPGQGTHEAFF. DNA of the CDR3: TGTGCCACCCTACCACCGGGACAGGGAACTCATGAAGCTTTCTTT.

The CDR3 here is CASSPGTGDTEAFF. For the CDR3, the DNA is TGTGCCAGCTCACCAGGGACAGGGGACACTGAAGCTTTCTTT. The chain joins TRBV18 to TRBJ1-1; the match to TRBD1 covers 10 bases. CDR3 length: 14 amino acids. Germline values: CDR1 KGHSH, CDR2 LQKENI. Trimming removed 2 bases from V and 3 bases from J; junction bases left unmatched: 0.

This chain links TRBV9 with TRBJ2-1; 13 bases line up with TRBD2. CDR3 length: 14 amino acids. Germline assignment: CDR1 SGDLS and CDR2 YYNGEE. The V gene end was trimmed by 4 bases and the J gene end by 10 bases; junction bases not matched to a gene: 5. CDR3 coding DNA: TGTGCCAGCAGCACCCGGACTAGCGGGGGAGAGCAGTTCTTC. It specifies CASSTRTSGGEQFF.

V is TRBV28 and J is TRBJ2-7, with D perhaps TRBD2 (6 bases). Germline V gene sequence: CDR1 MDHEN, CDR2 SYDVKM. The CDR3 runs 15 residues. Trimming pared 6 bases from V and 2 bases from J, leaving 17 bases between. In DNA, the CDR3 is TGTGCCAGCAGGCGGGAAAAAGGCCGAACCTACGAGCAGTACTTC. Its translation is CASRREKGRTYEQYF.

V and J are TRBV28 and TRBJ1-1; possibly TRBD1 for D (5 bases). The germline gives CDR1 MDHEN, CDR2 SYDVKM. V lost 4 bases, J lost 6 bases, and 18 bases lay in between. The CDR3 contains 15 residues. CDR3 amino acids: CASSSVLGIGAEAFF. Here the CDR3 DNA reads TGTGCCAGCAGTTCCGTTTTAGGGATAGGGGCTGAAGCTTTCTTT.

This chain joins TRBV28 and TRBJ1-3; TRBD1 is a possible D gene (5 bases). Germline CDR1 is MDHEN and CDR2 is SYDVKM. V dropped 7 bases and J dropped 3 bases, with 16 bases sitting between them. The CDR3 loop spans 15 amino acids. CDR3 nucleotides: TGTGCCAGCACAAGCGGGGGAAACGATGGAAACACCATATATTTT. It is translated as CASTSGGNDGNTIYF.

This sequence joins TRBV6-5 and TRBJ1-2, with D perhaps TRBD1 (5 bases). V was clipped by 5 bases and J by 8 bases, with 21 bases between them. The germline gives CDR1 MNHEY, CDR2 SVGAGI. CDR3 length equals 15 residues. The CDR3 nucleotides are TGTGCCAGCAGTCCTCCGGGACTTAAAACCGAGGGCTACACCTTC. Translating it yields CASSPPGLKTEGYTF.

The CDR3 coding sequence is TGTGCCAGCAGCTTAGGGGACAGGGGTTGGACTGAAGCTTTCTTT. This encodes CASSLGDRGWTEAFF. This chain joins TRBV7-2 and TRBJ1-1; 10 bases match TRBD1. The CDR3 extends over 15 amino acids. Germline trimming cut 1 base from V and 5 bases from J; bases unmatched to any gene: 4. Germline values: CDR1 SGHTA, CDR2 FQGNSA.

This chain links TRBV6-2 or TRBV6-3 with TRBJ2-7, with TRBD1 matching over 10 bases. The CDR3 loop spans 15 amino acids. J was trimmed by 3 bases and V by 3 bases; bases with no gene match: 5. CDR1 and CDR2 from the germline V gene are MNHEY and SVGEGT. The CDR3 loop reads CASSYPGQGIYEQYF. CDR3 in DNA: TGTGCCAGCAGTTATCCGGGACAGGGGATCTACGAGCAGTACTTC.

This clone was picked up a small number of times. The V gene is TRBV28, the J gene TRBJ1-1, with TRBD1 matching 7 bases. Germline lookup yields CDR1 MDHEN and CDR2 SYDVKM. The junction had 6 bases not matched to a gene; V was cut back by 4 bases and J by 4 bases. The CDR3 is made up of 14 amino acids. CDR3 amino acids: CASSSTGVVTEAFF. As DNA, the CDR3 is TGTGCCAGCAGTTCTACAGGGGTCGTCACTGAAGCTTTCTTT.

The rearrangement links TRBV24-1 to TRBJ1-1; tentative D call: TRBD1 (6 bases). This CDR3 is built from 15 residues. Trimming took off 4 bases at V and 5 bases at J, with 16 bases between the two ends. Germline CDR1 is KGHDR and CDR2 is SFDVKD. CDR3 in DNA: TGTGCCACCAGTGAGGACCGGGGACAAGGAACTGAAGCTTTCTTT. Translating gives CATSEDRGQGTEAFF.

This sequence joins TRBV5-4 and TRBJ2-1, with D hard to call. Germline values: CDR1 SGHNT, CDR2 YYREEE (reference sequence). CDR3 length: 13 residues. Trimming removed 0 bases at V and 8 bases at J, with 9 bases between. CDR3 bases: TGTGCCAGCAGCTTGGTACTTAGCCATGAGCAGTTCTTC. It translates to CASSLVLSHEQFF.

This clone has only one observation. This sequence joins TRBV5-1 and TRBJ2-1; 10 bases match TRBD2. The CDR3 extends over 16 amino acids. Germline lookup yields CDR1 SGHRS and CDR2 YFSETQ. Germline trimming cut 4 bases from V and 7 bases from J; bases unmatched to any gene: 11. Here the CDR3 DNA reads TGCGCCAGCAGCCATCGGACTAGCGGAGTTAATAATGAGCAGTTCTTC. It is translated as CASSHRTSGVNNEQFF.

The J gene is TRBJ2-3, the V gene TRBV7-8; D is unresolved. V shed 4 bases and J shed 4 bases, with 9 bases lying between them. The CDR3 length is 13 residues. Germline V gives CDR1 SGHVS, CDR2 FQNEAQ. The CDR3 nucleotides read TGTGCCAGCAGCTCCTATAGAGCAGATACGCAGTATTTT. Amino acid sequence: CASSSYRADTQYF.

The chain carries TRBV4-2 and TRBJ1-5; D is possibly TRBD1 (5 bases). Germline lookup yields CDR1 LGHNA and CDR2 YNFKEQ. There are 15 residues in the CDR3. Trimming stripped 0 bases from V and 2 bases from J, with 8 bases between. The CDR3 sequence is CASSQEQDGNQPQHF. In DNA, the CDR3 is TGTGCCAGCAGCCAAGAACAGGATGGCAATCAGCCCCAGCATTTT.

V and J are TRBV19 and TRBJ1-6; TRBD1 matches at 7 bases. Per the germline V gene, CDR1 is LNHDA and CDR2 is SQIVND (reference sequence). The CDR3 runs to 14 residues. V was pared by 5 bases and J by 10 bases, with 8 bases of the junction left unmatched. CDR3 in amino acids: CASSADRVGSPLHF. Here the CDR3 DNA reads TGTGCCAGTAGTGCCGACAGGGTAGGCTCACCCCTCCACTTT.

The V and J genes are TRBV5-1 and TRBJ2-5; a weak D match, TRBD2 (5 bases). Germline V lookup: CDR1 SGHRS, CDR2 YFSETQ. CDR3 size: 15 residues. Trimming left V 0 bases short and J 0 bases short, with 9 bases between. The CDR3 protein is CASSLGQTNQETQYF. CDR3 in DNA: TGCGCCAGCAGCTTGGGGCAGACTAACCAAGAGACCCAGTACTTC.

CDR3 nucleotide sequence: TGTGCCAGCAGGGGAGGGACAGGGGGGTACAATGAGCAGTTCTTC. Its protein is CASRGGTGGYNEQFF. The chain is built from TRBV27 and TRBJ2-1; TRBD1 aligns across 11 bases. From germline, CDR1 is MNHEY and CDR2 SMNVEV (reference sequence). The CDR3 extends over 15 amino acids. Trimming cost V 6 bases and J 4 bases; bases outside gene matches: 5.

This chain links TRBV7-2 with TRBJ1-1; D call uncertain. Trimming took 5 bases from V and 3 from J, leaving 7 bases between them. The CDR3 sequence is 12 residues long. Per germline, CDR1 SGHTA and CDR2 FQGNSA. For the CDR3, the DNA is TGTGCCAGCAGCCCCAGATACACTGAAGCTTTCTTT. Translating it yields CASSPRYTEAFF.

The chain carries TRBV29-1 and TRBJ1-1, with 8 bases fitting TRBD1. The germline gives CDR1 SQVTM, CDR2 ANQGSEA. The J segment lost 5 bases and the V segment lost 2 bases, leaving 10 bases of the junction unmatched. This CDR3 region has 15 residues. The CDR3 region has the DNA TGCAGCGTTGAACCAAGGGCGGGACAGGTGACTGAAGCTTTCTTT. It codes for CSVEPRAGQVTEAFF.

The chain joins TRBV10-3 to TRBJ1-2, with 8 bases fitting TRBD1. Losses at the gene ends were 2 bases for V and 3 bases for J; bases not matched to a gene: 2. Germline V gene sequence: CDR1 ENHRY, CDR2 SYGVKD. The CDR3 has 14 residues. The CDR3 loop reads CAISEGTGDYGYTF. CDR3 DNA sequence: TGTGCCATCAGTGAGGGGACAGGTGACTATGGCTACACCTTC.

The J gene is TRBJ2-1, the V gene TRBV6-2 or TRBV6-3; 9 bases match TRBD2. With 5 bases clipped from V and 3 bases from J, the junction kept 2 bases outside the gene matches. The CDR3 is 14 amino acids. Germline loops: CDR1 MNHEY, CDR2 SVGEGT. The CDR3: CASSSGRLYNEQFF. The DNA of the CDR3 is TGTGCCAGCAGTAGCGGGAGGCTCTACAATGAGCAGTTCTTC.

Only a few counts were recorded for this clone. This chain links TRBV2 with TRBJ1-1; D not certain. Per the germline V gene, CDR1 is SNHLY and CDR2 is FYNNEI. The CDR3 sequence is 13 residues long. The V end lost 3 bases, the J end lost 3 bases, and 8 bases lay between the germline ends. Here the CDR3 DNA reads TGTGCCAGCAGTGAGGGGAGATACACTGAAGCTTTCTTT. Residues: CASSEGRYTEAFF. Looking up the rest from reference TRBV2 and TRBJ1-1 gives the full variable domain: EPEVTQTPSHQVTQMGQEVILRCVPISNHLYFYWYRQILGQKVEFLVSFYNNEISEKSEIFDDQFSVERPDGSNFTLKIRSTKLEDSAMYFCASSEGRYTEAFFGQGTRLTVV.

CDR3 DNA sequence: TGTGCCAGCAGCCCCCGGGACACCCAAGAGACCCAGTACTTC. Its protein product is CASSPRDTQETQYF. The rearrangement uses TRBV11-3 and TRBJ2-5; TRBD1 might be the D (6 bases). CDR3 size: 14 residues. Germline lookup yields CDR1 SGHNT and CDR2 YENEEA. The germline V and J ends were trimmed by 5 bases and 1 base, with 11 bases remaining between them.

DNA of the CDR3: TGTGCCAGCAGCGTAGCTACGATTACCGGGACTAGCGGGAGTAGCTCCTACAATGAGCAGTTCTTC. Its protein product is CASSVATITGTSGSSSYNEQFF. V usage is TRBV9 and J usage is TRBJ2-1; TRBD2 matches at 14 bases. CDR1 and CDR2 from the germline V gene are SGDLS and YYNGEE. V lost 0 bases, J lost 0 bases, and 14 bases stayed unmatched. The CDR3 totals 22 residues.

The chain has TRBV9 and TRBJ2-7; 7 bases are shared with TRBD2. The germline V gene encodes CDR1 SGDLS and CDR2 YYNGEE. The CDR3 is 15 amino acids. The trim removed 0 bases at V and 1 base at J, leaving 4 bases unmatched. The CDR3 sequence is CASSVGIGRSYEQYF. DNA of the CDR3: TGTGCCAGCAGCGTAGGTATCGGGAGGTCCTACGAGCAGTACTTC. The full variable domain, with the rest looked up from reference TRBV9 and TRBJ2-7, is DSGVTQTPKHLITATGQRVTLRCSPRSGDLSVYWYQQSLDQGLQFLIQYYNGEERAKGNILERFSAQQFPDLHSELNLSSLELGDSALYFCASSVGIGRSYEQYFGPGTRLTVT.